The text below deals with one T cell receptor beta chain. The target antigen is unknown. This sample stems from a study of T-cell reconstitution after alpha-beta-depleted transplantation in children. Unique molecular identifiers were incorporated into the prepared TCRbeta library. Each CDR3 protein gets one entry after TCRdb re-called the PCR reads with MiXCR. The table lists around 600,000 distinct CDR3 sequences, under 25% of them singletons. Findings and limits, study-wide: Reportedly, roughly two months post-transplant, alpha-beta T cells arose from several hundred expanded graft clones.

This CDR3 has 18 amino acids. The V gene lost 2 bases and the J gene lost 1 base, with 20 bases spanning the gap. CDR1 is SGHVS and CDR2 is FNYEAQ in the germline V gene. This TCR came from a boy less than two years old who had a stem cell transplant for acute myeloid leukemia, so the T cells may come from the graft donor. Sequenced material: PBMCs, mostly from graft donor cells, taken 360 days after TCRalphabeta/CD19-depleted stem cell transplant. The chain carries TRBV7-6 and TRBJ2-5; D may be TRBD1 (6 bases). The CDR3 coding sequence is TGTGCCAGCAGCTTACCTACCCCCGGGACATCCTTCCAAGAGACCCAGTACTTC. Translation: CASSLPTPGTSFQETQYF. Based on the CDR3 plus reference TRBV7-6 and TRBJ2-5, the full variable domain is GAGVSQSPRYKVTKRGQDVALRCDPISGHVSLYWYRQALGQGPEFLTYFNYEAQQDKSGLPNDRFSAERPEGSISTLTIQRTEQRDSAMYRCASSLPTPGTSFQETQYFGPGTRLLVL.